The rows below give T cell receptor beta chains drawn from one sample of a study of identical twins. TCRdb recomputed calls from the 5' RACE reads with MiXCR, one row per CDR3 protein. The table includes 1.5 million or so distinct CDR3 sequences, around 29% detected once. The sample was cord blood. Receptor source: a newborn girl in good health. Both conserved end residues are part of each CDR3. D genes are given only for firm matches. Some rows mark clone size as missing; the rest say once, few, many or name a class of expanded clone.

NA	NA	TRBV14	TRBJ2-5	CASSSSGIEQYF	TGTGCCAGCAGCTCATCCGGAATTGAGCAGTACTTC
NA	NA	TRBV4-2	TRBJ1-6	CASSRSTENSPLHF	TGTGCCAGCAGCCGCTCGACGGAAAATTCACCCCTCCACTTT
NA	TRBD1	TRBV27	TRBJ1-5	CASSLGTGGDQPQHF	TGTGCCAGCAGTTTAGGGACAGGGGGAGATCAGCCCCAGCATTTT
NA	TRBD1	TRBV28	TRBJ2-7	CASGQGPSSYEQYF	TGTGCCAGCGGACAGGGGCCGAGCTCCTACGAGCAGTACTTC
NA	NA	TRBV20-1	TRBJ2-7	CSARPGNRYEQYF	TGCAGTGCTAGACCCGGGAATCGGTACGAGCAGTACTTC
NA	NA	TRBV5-1	TRBJ2-5	CASSLGWSIGDLQETQYF	TGCGCCAGCAGCTTGGGTTGGTCTATCGGGGACCTCCAAGAGACCCAGTACTTC
NA	NA	TRBV13	TRBJ1-6	CASSLAQGNSPPHF	TGTGCCAGCAGCTTAGCACAGGGAAATTCACCCCCCCACTTT
NA	NA	TRBV7-9	TRBJ1-2	CASSLGPSLRGYYGYTF	TGTGCCAGCAGCTTAGGACCTTCTCTTAGAGGCTACTATGGCTACACCTTC
many	NA	TRBV6-2/TRBV6-3	TRBJ2-7	CASSYTYEQYF	TGTGCCAGCAGTTACACCTACGAGCAGTACTTC
NA	NA	TRBV3-1	TRBJ2-2	CASSQEGIRRSGELFF	TGTGCCAGCAGCCAAGAAGGTATCAGGCGGTCCGGGGAGCTGTTTTTT
NA	NA	TRBV24-1	TRBJ1-2	CATSDPGDGNYGYTF	TGTGCCACCAGTGACCCGGGGGATGGGAACTATGGCTACACCTTC
NA	TRBD1	TRBV27	TRBJ2-3	CASSFSSGTGGTQYF	TGTGCCAGCAGTTTCTCGTCCGGGACAGGCGGTACGCAGTATTTT